Below, 9 T cell receptor beta chains from the same sample are listed, as sequenced in a study of control samples from healthy donors and cancer patients. The table came from immunoSEQ multiplex PCR; TCRdb's copy has only in-frame clones and leaves some out. This table holds under 450,000 clones, around 90% found once. Sequenced input: PBMCs. The receptors come from a man between 40 and 49 years old with head and neck cancer.

The rearrangement links TRBV5-1 to TRBJ2-2, with 9 bases matching TRBD1. The CDR3 spans 16 residues. Germline values: CDR1 SGHRS, CDR2 YFSETQ. Trimming at V came to 0 bases and at J to 4 bases, leaving 4 bases not matched to a gene. The CDR3 DNA sequence: TGCGCCAGCAGCTTGGATGGGACAGGGAGCACCGGGGAGCTGTTTTTT. Translated: CASSLDGTGSTGELFF. The full variable domain, rest sourced from reference TRBV5-1 and TRBJ2-2, is KAGVTQTPRYLIKTRGQQVTLSCSPISGHRSVSWYQQTPGQGLQFLFEYFSETQRNKGNFPGRFSGRQFSNSRSEMNVSTLELGDSALYLCASSLDGTGSTGELFFGEGSRLTVL.

CDR3 loop: CASSLGTGETNEKLFF. In nucleotides, the CDR3 is TGTGCCAGCAGCCTCGGGACAGGCGAAACTAATGAAAAACTGTTTTTT. The rearrangement uses TRBV5-8 and TRBJ1-4, with 8 bases aligning to TRBD1. The V segment lost 4 bases and the J segment 1 base; nucleotides outside the gene matches: 6. CDR1 and CDR2 (germline): SGHTS, YDEGEE. This CDR3 spans 16 amino acids.

The chain combines TRBV2 with TRBJ2-3; D possibly matches TRBD1 or TRBD2 (6 bases each). Germline CDR1 and CDR2: SNHLY and FYNNEI. Trimming stripped 6 bases from V and 0 bases from J, with 10 bases between. This CDR3 has 14 residues. The CDR3 DNA sequence: TGTGCCAGCAGGTTGGGGGGCAGCACAGATACGCAGTATTTT. It encodes CASRLGGSTDTQYF.

The rearrangement links TRBV6-2 or TRBV6-3 to TRBJ2-5; D is ambiguous. The V end lost 4 bases, the J end lost 0 bases, and 12 bases lay between the germline ends. Germline lookup yields CDR1 MNHEY and CDR2 SVGEGT. This CDR3 has 15 amino acids. CDR3 protein: CASSSLSRNQETQYF. DNA of the CDR3: TGTGCCAGCAGTTCCCTCTCACGGAACCAAGAGACCCAGTACTTC.

V usage is TRBV9 and J usage is TRBJ2-2; 10 nucleotides match TRBD2. This CDR3 is 17 amino acids long. CDR1 is SGDLS, CDR2 YYNGEE, per germline. Trimming removed 0 bases from V and 5 bases from J; junction bases left unmatched: 7. As DNA, the CDR3 is TGTGCCAGCAGCGTAGCTAGCGGGAGTTTGGGTACCGGGGAGCTGTTTTTT. Its translation is CASSVASGSLGTGELFF.

The J gene is TRBJ1-2, the V gene TRBV4-1; 10 bases fit TRBD1. The germline CDR1 and CDR2 sequences are MGHRA and YSYEKL. This CDR3 region has 16 residues. The V segment lost 3 bases and the J segment 8 bases; nucleotides outside the gene matches: 12. CDR3 protein: CASSHPPGTGDFGYTF. The CDR3 DNA reads TGCGCCAGCAGCCACCCACCAGGGACAGGGGATTTCGGCTACACCTTC.

This clone was found once. The chain employs TRBV19 and TRBJ1-5; 8 bases line up with TRBD1. The trim removed 4 bases at V and 6 bases at J, leaving 17 bases unmatched. This CDR3 has 18 amino acids. Germline CDR1 and CDR2: LNHDA and SQIVND (reference sequence). The CDR3 sequence: CASSSQIDRGVSGQPQHF. The CDR3 nucleotides read TGTGCCAGTAGTAGTCAAATTGACAGGGGAGTAAGCGGTCAGCCCCAGCATTTT. Filled out from reference TRBV19 and TRBJ1-5, the complete variable domain reads DGGITQSPKYLFRKEGQNVTLSCEQNLNHDAMYWYRQDPGQGLRLIYYSQIVNDFQKGDIAEGYSVSREKKESFPLTVTSAQKNPTAFYLCASSSQIDRGVSGQPQHFGDGTRLSIL.

The J gene is TRBJ1-5, the V gene TRBV3-1 (or the pseudogene TRBV3-2); D remains ambiguous. Looked up from germline, CDR1 is LGHDT and CDR2 is YNNKEL (reference sequence). V was shortened by 5 bases and J by 6 bases, with 11 bases between the two germline ends. This CDR3 is built from 13 residues. In DNA, the CDR3 is TGTGCCAGCAGCTGGGATAGGGCTCAGCCCCAGCATTTT. Protein sequence: CASSWDRAQPQHF.

This CDR3 reads CASSQTAQGGTEAFF. Here the CDR3 DNA reads TGTGCCAGCAGCCAGACGGCCCAAGGAGGAACTGAAGCTTTCTTT. The rearrangement uses TRBV3-1 (or the pseudogene TRBV3-2) and TRBJ1-1; D gene uncertain. Germline-derived CDR1 and CDR2 are LGHDT and YNNKEL (reference sequence). With 3 bases removed from V and 5 bases from J, the gap between germline ends came to 16 bases. This CDR3 has 15 residues.